This T cell receptor beta chain comes out of a study of T cell responses to AZD1222 COVID-19 vaccine (dated by TCRdb to 2020 to 2022). Background on the whole study: AZD1222 recipients with second doses at about 4 weeks or about 12 weeks were pooled, because spike-specific TCR depth and breadth did not differ between schedules. Trial participants were enrolled by age into 18-55, 56-69 and 70-plus year subgroups, with around 150, 28 and 57 TCR-sequenced participants respectively. A total of roughly 240 trial participants underwent TCR sequencing, of whom roughly 210 received two doses of AZD1222 and around 25 received two doses of the MenACWY control vaccine.

The full study reports these points: The 56-69-year group was small, and its depth increase did not reach significance, likely because of low power. Reportedly, almost half of the unique spike-specific TCRs recognized epitopes lying outside the regions that are mutated in the B.1.351 and B.1.1.7 variants. Conclusions about previously exposed vaccinees are limited, since just 5 or 6 AZD1222 recipients were seropositive for SARS-CoV-2 at baseline. CD4 TCRs associated with the vaccine covered the entire spike protein, and the dominant responses were in regions 160-218 and 743-854. Because no day 14 peak-response samples were available, the repertoires could be characterized only after the peak T cell response. Participants were mostly white British, with more females than males. The authors suggested clonal diversity may have been underestimated. A significant rise in spike-specific TCR breadth and depth was observed after two AZD1222 doses relative to day 0 and relative to MenACWY recipients.

Comments on this clone: There is no known antigen for this receptor. Per-base quality was not reported, and no clone a single base away is much larger than it.

The CDR3 regions of human TCRbeta chains were analyzed by immunosequencing. Per the original workflow: Repertoire TCRs were matched against a reference library of SARS-CoV-2-specific TCRs generated with the MIRA antigen-specificity platform. Breadth was defined as the fraction of unique TCRs that were SARS-CoV-2-associated. Depth was defined as the fraction of total T cells that were SARS-CoV-2-associated. Using the MIRA data, each spike-specific TCR was mapped to the spike region that the TCR reacts to and placed in a CD4 or CD8 class. Log10-transformed breadth and depth values were compared by one-way ANOVA with Sidak's multiple comparisons tests. Sourced from immuneACCESS, this table was stored by TCRdb with only in-frame sequences that have V and J called. A share of the clones is absent; for the studies checked, an unresolved V gene accounts for under half, and the remainder has no known explanation. Clone size and V and J calls were adopted from that table, with D and trimming inferred from the DNA. A total of approximately 100,000 clones appear in this sample, about 91% of them only once. The top ten hold 7% to 9% of the sample.

CDR1 and CDR2 were assigned from the germline V gene as SQVTM and ANQGSEA. The CDR3 spans 13 residues, from the cysteine through the phenylalanine. Only the CDR3 region is kept as DNA, spanning 39 bases read in frame from base 1. Between the V and J ends, shortened by 3 bases and 3 bases respectively, the junction contains 12 bases. The time point label corresponds to: baseline before first vaccination. Vaccinee samples came from UK trials COV001 and COV002, including a single-blind randomized controlled phase 2/3 trial of AZD1222 (ChAdOx1 nCoV-19) in healthy adults. For TCRbeta chain sequencing, PBMC samples from trial participants were taken at day 0 and at day 28 after the second dose.

The rearrangement joined TRBV29-1 to TRBJ2-7, and the D gene may be TRBD1, 6 bases matching. The receptor was isolated from an adult in good health. Sequenced material: peripheral blood, taken on day 0 of AZD1222 vaccination. The DNA reads TGCAGCGTTGATGTGGGGGCGGACTACGAGCAGTACTTC. Translation gives CSVDVGADYEQYF.